The TCR beta chain under discussion was sequenced for a study of PD-L1 blockade in urothelial cancer. Whole-study context: The median T cell count in blood samples was some 150,000. Findings and caveats of the study: Larger 3-week expansion of tumor-associated blood clones was seen in durable-benefit patients.

The V and J ends lost 5 bases and 7 bases, in that order; junction bases with no gene match: 9. The CDR3 contains 17 residues. From germline, CDR1 is SGHAT and CDR2 FQNNGV. Noted time point: pretreatment peripheral blood. Sample numbers ranged from 1 to 8 per patient, encompassing pretreatment and on-treatment collections. This clone appeared a few times. Its antigen is unidentified. The method was immunoSEQ multiplex PCR; TCRdb's version includes in-frame clones alone and lacks a portion of them. The data show some 71,000 clones, approximately 80% seen once. Specimen: PBMCs, collected around atezolizumab (anti-PD-L1) treatment. This TCR was sampled from a middle-aged man with urothelial cancer. The chain uses TRBV11-2 and TRBJ2-2, with TRBD2 matching over 14 bases. The CDR3 is CASSPRGLAGAVGELFF. The CDR3 coding sequence is TGTGCCAGCAGCCCGAGGGGACTAGCGGGAGCGGTCGGGGAGCTGTTTTTT.